This is a list of T cell receptor beta chains from one sample in a study of T cells in Graves' hyperthyroidism and ophthalmopathy. TCRdb re-called the multiplex PCR reads with MiXCR, one entry per CDR3 protein. Of fewer than 550,000 distinct CDR3 sequences in the sample, about 15% were seen once. Material: blood. All receptors derive from a woman between 18 and 30 years old with Graves' hyperthyroidism. Both conserved end residues are part of each CDR3. The D gene is left open where the match is weak. Clone size is given for some rows only: seen once, a few or many times, or a class if the clone is expanded.

d_gene	v_gene	abundance	j_gene	CDR3aa	CDR3nt
TRBD1	TRBV6-1	few	TRBJ1-5	CASGDRGHQPQHF	TGTGCCAGCGGGGACAGGGGGCATCAGCCCCAGCATTTT
-	TRBV10-2	many	TRBJ2-7	CASSEQGIEQYF	TGCGCCAGCAGTGAGCAGGGAATCGAGCAGTACTTC
-	TRBV12-3/TRBV12-4	many	TRBJ1-2	CASSIGRLINYGYTF	TGTGCCAGCAGCATCGGACGGCTCATTAACTATGGCTACACCTTC
-	TRBV20-1	many	TRBJ1-6	CSASSGAWRNSPLHF	TGCAGTGCTAGTTCAGGGGCTTGGCGAAATTCACCCCTCCACTTT
-	TRBV5-8	few	TRBJ1-1	CASSLTGVFEAFF	TGTGCCAGCAGCCTAACCGGGGTTTTTGAAGCTTTCTTT
TRBD2	TRBV6-2/TRBV6-3	many	TRBJ2-3	CASSYGRGLDADTQYF	TGTGCCAGCAGTTACGGTAGGGGACTAGACGCAGATACGCAGTATTTT
-	TRBV3-1	many	TRBJ2-3	CASRSASVGADTQYF	TGTGCCAGCAGGAGCGCATCCGTGGGTGCAGATACGCAGTATTTT
-	TRBV4-1	many	TRBJ1-1	CASSHFAKNLREAFF	TGCGCCAGCAGCCACTTCGCCAAAAACCTACGTGAAGCTTTCTTT
TRBD2	TRBV20-1	many	TRBJ2-1	CSARDRSGRAFDEQFF	TGCAGTGCTAGAGATCGGAGCGGGAGGGCCTTCGATGAGCAGTTCTTC
-	TRBV11-3	many	TRBJ1-2	CASSLAGDYGYTF	TGTGCCAGCAGCTTAGCTGGGGACTATGGCTACACCTTC
TRBD1	TRBV6-1	many	TRBJ1-2	CASSSDRRRPGGYGYTF	TGTGCCAGCAGTTCGGACAGGCGGCGACCCGGTGGCTATGGCTACACCTTC
-	TRBV13	many	TRBJ2-7	CASSGGEARIYEQYF	TGTGCCAGCAGCGGCGGCGAGGCCCGCATTTACGAGCAGTACTTC
TRBD1	TRBV5-1	-	TRBJ2-7	CASSRDRESYEQYF	TGCGCCAGCAGCAGGGACAGGGAGTCCTACGAGCAGTACTTC
-	TRBV7-2	many	TRBJ1-1	CASSLAWGSEDTEAFF	TGTGCCAGCAGCTTAGCTTGGGGGAGCGAGGACACTGAAGCTTTCTTT
TRBD1	TRBV18	many	TRBJ2-2	CASSQGTGDTGELFF	TGTGCCAGCTCACAGGGGACAGGGGACACCGGGGAGCTGTTTTTT
-	TRBV20-1	many	TRBJ1-5	CSVTGSTRNQPQHF	TGCAGTGTCACGGGGTCCACGAGGAATCAGCCCCAGCATTTT
-	TRBV9	-	TRBJ2-7	CASSPSGAVHYEQYF	TGTGCCAGCAGCCCGAGCGGAGCGGTTCACTACGAGCAGTACTTC
-	TRBV7-8	many	TRBJ1-4	CASSLAAHRATNEKLFF	TGTGCCAGCAGCTTAGCTGCCCACAGGGCAACTAATGAAAAACTGTTTTTT
-	TRBV6-2/TRBV6-3	many	TRBJ2-3	CASTRKRDTQYF	TGTGCCAGCACCCGTAAGCGTGACACGCAGTATTTT
TRBD1	TRBV30	many	TRBJ2-5	CAWSDRDETQYF	TGTGCCTGGAGCGACAGGGATGAGACCCAGTACTTC
TRBD2	TRBV7-3	many	TRBJ2-1	CASSLSGGVHNEQFF	TGTGCCAGCAGCCTGAGCGGGGGGGTCCACAATGAGCAGTTCTTC
-	TRBV5-1	-	TRBJ2-1	CASSLGVERNEQFF	TGCGCCAGCAGCTTGGGGGTGGAGCGCAATGAGCAGTTCTTC
-	TRBV19	-	TRBJ2-1	CASREYIGGYNEQFF	TGTGCCAGTAGGGAGTACATTGGTGGCTACAATGAGCAGTTCTTC
-	TRBV15	many	TRBJ2-5	CATSVTRNQETQYF	TGTGCCACCAGTGTGACACGGAATCAAGAGACCCAGTACTTC
TRBD2	TRBV5-8	many	TRBJ2-3	CASSFLAGAVDTQYF	TGTGCCAGCAGCTTCCTAGCGGGGGCAGTGGATACGCAGTATTTT
TRBD1	TRBV19	few	TRBJ1-5	CASMGDSIQPQHF	TGTGCCAGTATGGGGGACAGCATTCAGCCCCAGCATTTT
-	TRBV5-1	many	TRBJ2-7	CASSSSLRGGHEQYF	TGCGCCAGCAGCTCATCCCTGAGGGGGGGCCACGAGCAGTACTTC
-	TRBV25-1	many	TRBJ2-7	CASSEWNSQSGEQYF	TGTGCCAGCAGTGAATGGAACTCCCAATCGGGCGAGCAGTACTTC
TRBD1	TRBV28	many	TRBJ2-7	CASRGDSSYEQYF	TGTGCCAGCAGGGGGGACAGCTCCTACGAGCAGTACTTC
-	TRBV4-1	-	TRBJ2-2	CASSQSGQVNTGELFF	TGCGCCAGCAGCCAAAGTGGGCAGGTAAACACCGGGGAGCTGTTTTTT
-	TRBV4-1	many	TRBJ1-6	CASSLDPQVRNSPLHF	TGCGCCAGCAGTCTTGACCCACAGGTCCGTAATTCACCCCTCCACTTT
-	TRBV15	many	TRBJ1-1	CATSRLTVTEAFF	TGTGCCACCAGCAGATTGACAGTAACTGAAGCTTTCTTT
-	TRBV7-9	many	TRBJ1-4	CASSPMEGPLNEKLFF	TGTGCCAGCAGCCCGATGGAAGGGCCACTTAATGAAAAACTGTTTTTT
TRBD2	TRBV6-1	many	TRBJ2-7	CASRGGFITYEQYF	TGTGCCAGCAGGGGGGGGTTTATTACCTACGAGCAGTACTTC
TRBD2	TRBV6-5	-	TRBJ2-7	CASSYSLGGTLYEQYF	TGTGCCAGCAGTTACTCTCTGGGAGGGACCCTCTACGAGCAGTACTTC
TRBD2	TRBV3-1	many	TRBJ2-2	CASSQVGGRANTGELFF	TGTGCCAGCAGCCAAGTGGGCGGGAGGGCCAACACCGGGGAGCTGTTTTTT
TRBD2	TRBV20-1	many	TRBJ2-7	CSARTLAGHRYEQYF	TGCAGTGCTAGAACTCTAGCGGGTCATAGGTACGAGCAGTACTTC
TRBD1	TRBV20-1	many	TRBJ1-1	CSARDRDRGNTEAFF	TGCAGTGCTAGAGATCGGGACAGGGGGAACACTGAAGCTTTCTTT
-	TRBV6-1	many	TRBJ1-5	CASSPSPWAQHF	TGTGCCAGCAGCCCTAGTCCTTGGGCCCAGCATTTT
-	TRBV18	many	TRBJ2-2	CASAPLSDWGELFF	TGTGCCAGCGCCCCCCTCTCCGACTGGGGGGAGCTGTTTTTT
-	TRBV6-1	-	TRBJ2-5	CASSTGRVGETQYF	TGTGCCAGCAGCACCGGCAGGGTGGGGGAGACCCAGTACTTC
-	TRBV7-3	medium-sized	TRBJ2-1	CASSQTGNEQFF	TGTGCCAGCAGCCAAACCGGCAATGAGCAGTTCTTC
TRBD2	TRBV20-1	many	TRBJ2-3	CSASSGGYTQYF	TGCAGTGCTAGTAGCGGGGGATATACGCAGTATTTT
TRBD1	TRBV6-1	many	TRBJ2-2	CASSAGTGGAGELFF	TGTGCCAGCAGCGCCGGGACAGGGGGGGCCGGGGAGCTGTTTTTT
-	TRBV12-3/TRBV12-4	-	TRBJ2-3	CASSFIPLGRDGGDTQYF	TGTGCCAGCAGTTTCATCCCCCTGGGGCGGGACGGAGGAGATACGCAGTATTTT
TRBD2	TRBV20-1	few	TRBJ2-3	CSATRLAGQTDTQYF	TGCAGTGCCACCAGACTAGCGGGGCAGACAGATACGCAGTATTTT
TRBD2	TRBV15	-	TRBJ2-5	CATGGGGTQYF	TGTGCCACTGGGGGGGGGGGGACCCAGTACTTC
TRBD2	TRBV7-8	-	TRBJ2-3	CASSLELGLAEGSTQYF	TGTGCCAGCAGCTTAGAACTTGGACTAGCGGAGGGTTCTACGCAGTATTTT
-	TRBV15	-	TRBJ1-6	CATSRERWGYSPLHF	TGTGCCACCAGCAGAGAACGGTGGGGATATTCACCCCTCCACTTT
TRBD2	TRBV4-1	many	TRBJ2-3	CASSQPLNLAGASTDTQYF	TGCGCCAGCAGCCAACCGTTAAATCTAGCGGGGGCAAGCACAGATACGCAGTATTTT
-	TRBV15	few	TRBJ1-6	CATSRGVPAPLHF	TGTGCCACCAGCAGAGGGGTACCCGCACCCCTCCACTTT
-	TRBV5-1	many	TRBJ2-1	CASSLGGLAYNEQFF	TGCGCCAGCAGCTTGGGCGGGCTTGCGTACAATGAGCAGTTCTTC
TRBD2	TRBV4-1	many	TRBJ2-3	CASSQGRGGGKDTQYF	TGCGCCAGCAGCCAGGGGCGGGGCGGGGGGAAAGATACGCAGTATTTT
TRBD1	TRBV6-2/TRBV6-3	many	TRBJ1-5	CASSLTGADQPQHF	TGTGCCAGCAGCCTCACAGGGGCCGATCAGCCCCAGCATTTT
TRBD2	TRBV9	-	TRBJ2-5	CASSPGAGGQGTQYF	TGTGCCAGCAGCCCCGGGGCGGGGGGCCAAGGGACCCAGTACTTC
-	TRBV10-3	many	TRBJ2-2	CAISRSAGPGTGELFF	TGTGCCATCAGTCGCTCCGCAGGGCCCGGGACCGGGGAGCTGTTTTTT
TRBD1	TRBV20-1	many	TRBJ1-2	CSARDRGGYTF	TGCAGTGCTAGGGACAGGGGAGGCTACACCTTC